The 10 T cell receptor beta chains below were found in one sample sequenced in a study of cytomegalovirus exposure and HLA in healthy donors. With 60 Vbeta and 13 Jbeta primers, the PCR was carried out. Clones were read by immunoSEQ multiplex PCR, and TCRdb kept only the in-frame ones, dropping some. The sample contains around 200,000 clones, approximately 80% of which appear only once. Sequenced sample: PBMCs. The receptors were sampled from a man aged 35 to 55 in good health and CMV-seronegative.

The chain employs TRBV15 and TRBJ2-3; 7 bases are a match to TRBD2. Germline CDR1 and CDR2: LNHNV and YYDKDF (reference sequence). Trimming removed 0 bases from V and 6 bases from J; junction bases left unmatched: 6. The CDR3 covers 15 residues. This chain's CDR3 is CATSRDNGGLDTQYF. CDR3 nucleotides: TGTGCCACCAGCAGAGATAACGGGGGGTTGGATACGCAGTATTTT.

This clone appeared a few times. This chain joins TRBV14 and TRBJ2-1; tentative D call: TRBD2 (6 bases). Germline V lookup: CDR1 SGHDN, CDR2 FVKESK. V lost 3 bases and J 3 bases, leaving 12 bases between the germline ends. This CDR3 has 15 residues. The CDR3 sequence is CASSHFSGIYNEQFF. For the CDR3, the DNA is TGTGCCAGCAGCCACTTTAGCGGTATCTACAATGAGCAGTTCTTC.

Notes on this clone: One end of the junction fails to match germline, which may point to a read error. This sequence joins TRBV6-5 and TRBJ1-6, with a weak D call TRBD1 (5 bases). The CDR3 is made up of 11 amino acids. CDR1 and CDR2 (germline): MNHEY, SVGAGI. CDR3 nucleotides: TGCGCTGTGGGGGGTAATTCACCCCTCCACTTT. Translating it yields CAVGGNSPLHF.

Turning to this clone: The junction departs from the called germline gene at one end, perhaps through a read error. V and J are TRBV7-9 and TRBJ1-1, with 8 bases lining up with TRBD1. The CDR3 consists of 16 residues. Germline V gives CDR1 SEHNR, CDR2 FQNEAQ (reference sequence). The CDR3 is CASGLTGTGPNTEAFF. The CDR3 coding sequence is TGTGCCAGCGGCTTAACCGGGACAGGACCGAACACTGAAGCTTTCTTT.

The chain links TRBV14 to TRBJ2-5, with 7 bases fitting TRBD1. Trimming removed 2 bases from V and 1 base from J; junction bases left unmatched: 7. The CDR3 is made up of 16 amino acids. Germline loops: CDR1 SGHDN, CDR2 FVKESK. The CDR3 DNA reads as TGTGCCAGCAGCCAACTCGGGACAGCGATCCAAGAGACCCAGTACTTC. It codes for CASSQLGTAIQETQYF.

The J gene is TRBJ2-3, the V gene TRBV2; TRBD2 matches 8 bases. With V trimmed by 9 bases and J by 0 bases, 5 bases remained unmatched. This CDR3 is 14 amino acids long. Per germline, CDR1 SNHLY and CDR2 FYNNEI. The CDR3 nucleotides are TGTGCCAGTCTAGCGGGCCATAGCACAGATACGCAGTATTTT. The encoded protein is CASLAGHSTDTQYF.

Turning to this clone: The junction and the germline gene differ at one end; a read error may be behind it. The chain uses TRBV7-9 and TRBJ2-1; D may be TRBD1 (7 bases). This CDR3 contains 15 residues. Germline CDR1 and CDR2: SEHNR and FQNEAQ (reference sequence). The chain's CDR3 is CSSSVTGGQNNEQFF. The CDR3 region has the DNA TGTTCCAGCAGCGTTACCGGGGGACAGAACAATGAGCAGTTCTTC.

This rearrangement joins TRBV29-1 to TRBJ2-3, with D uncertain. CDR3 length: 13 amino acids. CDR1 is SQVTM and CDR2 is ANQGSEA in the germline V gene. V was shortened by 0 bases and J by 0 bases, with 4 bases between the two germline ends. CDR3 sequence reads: CSVEEYSTDTQYF. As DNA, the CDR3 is TGCAGCGTTGAAGAATATAGCACAGATACGCAGTATTTT.

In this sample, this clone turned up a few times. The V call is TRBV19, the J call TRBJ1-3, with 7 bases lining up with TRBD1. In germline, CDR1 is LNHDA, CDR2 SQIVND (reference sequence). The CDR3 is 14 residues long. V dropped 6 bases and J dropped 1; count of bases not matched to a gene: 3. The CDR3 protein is CASSTGASGNTIYF. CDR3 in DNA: TGTGCCAGTAGCACAGGGGCATCTGGAAACACCATATATTTT.

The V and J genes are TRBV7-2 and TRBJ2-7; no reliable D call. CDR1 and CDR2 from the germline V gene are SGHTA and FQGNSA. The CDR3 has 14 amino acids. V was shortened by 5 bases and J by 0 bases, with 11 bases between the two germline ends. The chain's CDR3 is CASSPRGDSYEQYF. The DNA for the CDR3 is TGTGCCAGCAGCCCCCGCGGAGACTCCTACGAGCAGTACTTC.